Listed below are T cell receptor beta chains from one sample, sequenced in a study of T-cell memory formation after mild COVID-19. Via MiXCR, TCRdb re-called the 5' RACE reads, giving one row per CDR3 protein. Of approximately 260,000 distinct CDR3 sequences in the sample, about a sixth were seen once. Sequencing used PBMCs or a T cell subset sorted from them (not recorded which). These receptors were obtained from a man between 18 and 29 years old who had mild COVID-19 (a few samples of this study predate the infection). Cell type and time point are not known. Both conserved end residues are part of each CDR3. Fields, in order: clone size, J gene, D gene, V gene, CDR3 DNA, CDR3 protein. The D gene is left open where the match is weak. The listing skips clone size in some rows; elsewhere it reads once, few, many or a size class.

clone size: few
J gene: TRBJ2-7
D gene: -
V gene: TRBV2
CDR3 DNA: TGTGCCAGCAGTTATTCGGGTGAGACCTACGAGCAGTACTTC
CDR3 protein: CASSYSGETYEQYF

clone size: many
J gene: TRBJ2-5
D gene: TRBD1
V gene: TRBV20-1
CDR3 DNA: TGCAGTGCTACCGGGACAGGGGTAAAGACCCAGTACTTC
CDR3 protein: CSATGTGVKTQYF

clone size: -
J gene: TRBJ1-1
D gene: -
V gene: TRBV27
CDR3 DNA: TGCGCCAGCAGTTTCCGGGATGACACTGAAGCTTTCTTT
CDR3 protein: CASSFRDDTEAFF

clone size: -
J gene: TRBJ1-1
D gene: -
V gene: TRBV11-2
CDR3 DNA: TGTGCCAGCAGCGAAGTGGGGGGAGGTGACACTGAAGCTTTCTTT
CDR3 protein: CASSEVGGGDTEAFF

clone size: -
J gene: TRBJ2-7
D gene: TRBD1
V gene: TRBV7-2
CDR3 DNA: TGTGCCAGCAGCCCCGGGACAGGGCCCTACGAGCAGTACTTC
CDR3 protein: CASSPGTGPYEQYF

clone size: few
J gene: TRBJ2-6
D gene: -
V gene: TRBV6-5
CDR3 DNA: TGTGCCAGCAGGAACAGGCCGGGGGCTATCTCTGGGGCCAACGTCCTGACTTTC
CDR3 protein: CASRNRPGAISGANVLTF

clone size: few
J gene: TRBJ2-1
D gene: -
V gene: TRBV2
CDR3 DNA: TGTGCCAGCAAGGGGGGGTACAATGAGCAGTTCTTC
CDR3 protein: CASKGGYNEQFF

clone size: few
J gene: TRBJ2-7
D gene: -
V gene: TRBV4-2
CDR3 DNA: TGTGCCAGCAGCCAATCGCTGGATGAGCAGTACTTC
CDR3 protein: CASSQSLDEQYF

clone size: -
J gene: TRBJ2-5
D gene: TRBD1
V gene: TRBV12-3/TRBV12-4
CDR3 DNA: TGTGCCAGCACCTATCCGGGACAGGAGACCCAGTACTTC
CDR3 protein: CASTYPGQETQYF

clone size: many
J gene: TRBJ1-5
D gene: -
V gene: TRBV4-2
CDR3 DNA: TGTGCCAGCAGCCAACGGGACGGTTATAGCAATCAGCCCCAGCATTTT
CDR3 protein: CASSQRDGYSNQPQHF

clone size: -
J gene: TRBJ1-2
D gene: -
V gene: TRBV24-1
CDR3 DNA: TGTGCCACCAGTGATTCGGACACTAACTATGGCTACACCTTC
CDR3 protein: CATSDSDTNYGYTF

clone size: few
J gene: TRBJ2-7
D gene: -
V gene: TRBV20-1
CDR3 DNA: TGCAGTGCTAGAAAGGGCCACGGCCTCTCCTACGAGCAGTACTTC
CDR3 protein: CSARKGHGLSYEQYF

clone size: -
J gene: TRBJ2-7
D gene: TRBD1
V gene: TRBV11-2
CDR3 DNA: TGTGCCAGCAGCCAGACAGGGGGCAGCTACGAGCAGTACTTC
CDR3 protein: CASSQTGGSYEQYF

clone size: -
J gene: TRBJ1-5
D gene: -
V gene: TRBV4-1
CDR3 DNA: TGCGCCAGCAGCCATCCCTTGAGCAATCAGCCCCAGCATTTT
CDR3 protein: CASSHPLSNQPQHF

clone size: -
J gene: TRBJ1-5
D gene: -
V gene: TRBV5-6
CDR3 DNA: TGTGCCAGCAGCTTCTCGTTGGACCCCAATCAGCCCCAGCATTTT
CDR3 protein: CASSFSLDPNQPQHF

clone size: -
J gene: TRBJ2-3
D gene: -
V gene: TRBV4-1
CDR3 DNA: TGCGCCAGCAGCCAAGAGGCAGGGCCTAATGTAGATACGCAGTATTTT
CDR3 protein: CASSQEAGPNVDTQYF

clone size: -
J gene: TRBJ2-7
D gene: -
V gene: TRBV5-1
CDR3 DNA: TGCGCCAGCAGCCATGAACAGGGAGGTGGAGTCGAGCAGTACTTC
CDR3 protein: CASSHEQGGGVEQYF

clone size: few
J gene: TRBJ2-1
D gene: -
V gene: TRBV4-1
CDR3 DNA: TGCGCCAGCAGCCAAGATCCGTCAGGGGCTAACAATGAGCAGTTCTTC
CDR3 protein: CASSQDPSGANNEQFF

clone size: few
J gene: TRBJ2-2
D gene: TRBD2
V gene: TRBV5-1
CDR3 DNA: TGCGCCAGCAGCCCGCCTACAGCTAGCGGGGTCGACGGGGAGCTGTTTTTT
CDR3 protein: CASSPPTASGVDGELFF

clone size: once
J gene: TRBJ2-7
D gene: -
V gene: TRBV27
CDR3 DNA: TGTGCCAGCCGTCGTAAGATTATCACCTACGAGCAGTACTTC
CDR3 protein: CASRRKIITYEQYF

clone size: few
J gene: TRBJ2-4
D gene: -
V gene: TRBV7-9
CDR3 DNA: TGTGCCAGCAGCTTAGCGACTCTGAGGGGCCCACCCGAGGATGTGGCCAAAAACATTCAGTACTTC
CDR3 protein: CASSLATLRGPPEDVAKNIQYF

clone size: -
J gene: TRBJ2-1
D gene: TRBD2
V gene: TRBV7-2
CDR3 DNA: TGTGCCAGCACCTTCGGGGGCGGGGGGTATGAGCAGTTCTTC
CDR3 protein: CASTFGGGGYEQFF

clone size: -
J gene: TRBJ2-3
D gene: TRBD1
V gene: TRBV7-2
CDR3 DNA: TGTGCCAGCTCTATGACAGGGGAAGCAGATACGCAGTATTTT
CDR3 protein: CASSMTGEADTQYF

clone size: -
J gene: TRBJ1-3
D gene: -
V gene: TRBV2
CDR3 DNA: TGTGCCAGCAGTGTAAGGGACACCATATATTTT
CDR3 protein: CASSVRDTIYF

clone size: -
J gene: TRBJ2-1
D gene: TRBD2
V gene: TRBV25-1
CDR3 DNA: TGTGCCAGCAGACTAGCGGGGGGGTACAATGAGCAGTTCTTC
CDR3 protein: CASRLAGGYNEQFF

clone size: -
J gene: TRBJ2-7
D gene: -
V gene: TRBV6-1
CDR3 DNA: TGTGCCAGCAGTGAAGCAGGAGGTGAGCAGTACTTC
CDR3 protein: CASSEAGGEQYF

clone size: -
J gene: TRBJ2-1
D gene: TRBD1
V gene: TRBV11-2
CDR3 DNA: TGTGCCAGCAGCTCTTCCGGGACAGAATTCTACAATGAGCAGTTCTTC
CDR3 protein: CASSSSGTEFYNEQFF

clone size: few
J gene: TRBJ2-1
D gene: TRBD2
V gene: TRBV5-1
CDR3 DNA: TGCGCCAGCAGCCCAGCGGGGGGGCTCTACAATGAGCAGTTCTTC
CDR3 protein: CASSPAGGLYNEQFF

clone size: few
J gene: TRBJ2-3
D gene: -
V gene: TRBV11-2
CDR3 DNA: TGTGCCAGCAGCTTAGGGCAGTTTGATACAGATACGCAGTATTTT
CDR3 protein: CASSLGQFDTDTQYF